Following are 9 T cell receptor beta chains from one sample sequenced in a study of early T cells in non-severe SARS-CoV-2 infection. Using its own MiXCR run on the 5' RACE reads, TCRdb lists one record per CDR3 protein. The sample has roughly 60,000 distinct CDR3 sequences; roughly 12% are singletons. Specimen: whole blood. The receptors originated from an adult who was a healthcare worker with PCR-confirmed SARS-CoV-2 infection or an uninfected control (not recorded which).

Only a few counts were recorded for this clonotype. The genes are TRBV29-1 and TRBJ1-1; 10 bases map to TRBD1. CDR1 SQVTM and CDR2 ANQGSEA come from the germline V gene. The CDR3 covers 13 residues. CDR3 sequence (DNA): TGCAGTGCGGACAGGGGGGGATCAACTGAAGCTTTCTTT. As protein: CSADRGGSTEAFF.

There are a few counts of this clonotype. The chain joins TRBV20-1 to TRBJ2-7, with 9 bases that match TRBD2. The CDR3 extends over 15 amino acids. The junction had 6 bases not matched to a gene; V was cut back by 2 bases and J by 1 base. CDR1 and CDR2 (germline): DFQATT, SNEGSKA (reference sequence). CDR3 DNA: TGCAGTGCTAGATTGTCGACTAGCGGATCCTACGAGCAGTACTTC. This codes for CSARLSTSGSYEQYF.

This clonotype was recorded many times. This chain links TRBV29-1 with TRBJ2-1; 7 bases line up with TRBD1. Trimming took 4 bases from V and 0 from J; bases not matched to a gene: 3. Germline loops: CDR1 SQVTM, CDR2 ANQGSEA. The CDR3 consists of 14 residues. CDR3 in DNA: TGCAGCGTTGCTAGGGGGCTCTCCTACAATGAGCAGTTCTTC. It codes for CSVARGLSYNEQFF.

This clonotype was picked up many times. This rearrangement joins TRBV7-9 to TRBJ1-5, with 8 bases identical to TRBD1. Germline V CDR1 and CDR2: SEHNR, FQNEAQ (reference sequence). The V gene end was trimmed by 1 base and the J gene end by 7 bases; junction bases not matched to a gene: 6. The CDR3 has 15 residues. CDR3 in DNA: TGTGCCAGCAGCTTAGGGACAGGGAAGGAGCAGCCCCAGCATTTT. Translated: CASSLGTGKEQPQHF. Complete variable domain (other parts from reference TRBV7-9 and TRBJ1-5): DTGVSQNPRHKITKRGQNVTFRCDPISEHNRLYWYRQTLGQGPEFLTYFQNEAQLEKSRLLSDRFSAERPKGSFSTLEIQRTEQGDSAMYLCASSLGTGKEQPQHFGDGTRLSIL.

The chain recombines TRBV3-1 with TRBJ2-1; 8 nucleotides align to TRBD2. V lost 0 bases and J lost 9; bases outside the gene matches: 1. Germline V gives CDR1 LGHDT, CDR2 YNNKEL (reference sequence). This CDR3 is 13 amino acids long. The CDR3 DNA sequence: TGTGCCAGCAGCCAAGATGCGGGGGGTGAGCAGTTCTTC. Amino acids: CASSQDAGGEQFF.

This clonotype has more than one count but fewer than ten. The rearrangement uses TRBV28 and TRBJ2-1; D is unclear. V lost 7 bases to trimming and J lost 8 bases, with 9 bases between them. The CDR3 loop spans 11 amino acids. Germline lookup yields CDR1 MDHEN and CDR2 SYDVKM. Here the CDR3 DNA reads TGTGCCAGCACTACAGCCGATGAGCAGTTCTTC. Translated, it gives CASTTADEQFF. Full variable domain (outside the CDR3, taken from reference TRBV28 and TRBJ2-1): DVKVTQSSRYLVKRTGEKVFLECVQDMDHENMFWYRQDPGLGLRLIYFSYDVKMKEKGDIPEGYSVSREKKERFSLILESASTNQTSMYLCASTTADEQFFGPGTRLTVL.

The chain combines TRBV10-3 with TRBJ2-1; 9 bases are shared with TRBD2. The germline V gene has CDR1 ENHRY and CDR2 SYGVKD. The CDR3 covers 14 residues. After removal of 10 bases from V and 7 bases from J, the junction contained 11 bases not matched to a gene. The CDR3 spells CATGLATDGNEQFF. CDR3 DNA sequence: TGTGCCACTGGACTAGCGACCGACGGGAATGAGCAGTTCTTC.

V is TRBV10-3 and J is TRBJ2-2; TRBD2 matches at 16 bases. Trimming removed 9 bases from V and 0 bases from J; junction bases left unmatched: 7. This CDR3 is built from 18 residues. Per the germline V gene, CDR1 is ENHRY and CDR2 is SYGVKD. CDR3 sequence: CAIMKGLAGGPNTGELFF. The CDR3 nucleotides are TGTGCCATTATGAAGGGACTAGCGGGAGGGCCGAACACCGGGGAGCTGTTTTTT.

There are many counts of this clonotype. The V gene is TRBV5-8, the J gene TRBJ1-2; a possible D gene is TRBD1 (5 bases). This CDR3 is 14 amino acids long. In germline, CDR1 is SGHTS, CDR2 YDEGEE. V lost 0 bases and J lost 5, with 11 bases in between. In DNA, the CDR3 is TGTGCCAGCAGCTTGGGCCGGACAAAGTATGGCTACACCTTC. Residues: CASSLGRTKYGYTF.